The sequence of this TCR beta chain was determined in a study of blood T cell repertoires in COVID-19. Across the study: Samples representing acute and convalescent COVID-19 were sourced from the United States, Italy and Spain.

Germline V gene lookup returns CDR1 MNHNS and CDR2 SASEGT. The CDR3 is made up of 15 amino acids. V was trimmed by 2 bases and J by 1 base, leaving 9 bases between them. Original analysis: Cell counts per sample came from amplifying reference gene primers. Data came from immunoSEQ multiplex PCR; TCRdb stores just in-frame clones and leaves some out. V and J calls and clone size are as listed in that table; D and trimming were resolved from the DNA. The sample holds 50,000 or so clones, 90% to 95% seen once. The rearrangement uses TRBV6-1 and TRBJ2-1, with unresolved D. The sequence derives from a man between 60 and 70 years old with COVID-19, enrolled during active disease. The sample consisted of peripheral blood. The CDR3 bases are TGTGCCAGCAGTGAATCGGTGGTTTCCTACAATGAGCAGTTCTTC. Protein product: CASSESVVSYNEQFF.